These 13 T cell receptor beta chains share one sample of origin, sequenced in a study of tumor and adjacent non-tumor tissue in lung cancer. TCRbeta libraries were built with three rounds of nested PCR, modified from ARM-PCR. TCRdb redid the calling of the multiplex PCR reads with MiXCR, one entry per CDR3 protein. The sample includes around 100,000 distinct CDR3 sequences, approximately 65% of them seen just once. This sample's RNA came from whole unsorted tissue. This non-tumor lung sample came from over 3 cm beyond the tumor edge. Sample: distant non-tumor lung tissue. Every receptor here comes from a man aged 30 to 39 with non-small cell lung cancer.

This clonotype was seen a handful of times. A much larger clone differs from this one at a single base, so this may be a read error. The gene calls are TRBV12-3 or TRBV12-4 and TRBJ2-2, with 7 bases that match TRBD1. The CDR3 contains 14 residues. After removal of 5 bases from V and 7 bases from J, the junction contained 7 bases not matched to a gene. CDR3 sequence reads: CASSDRAGIGELFF. Written as DNA, the CDR3 is TGTGCCAGCAGTGACAGGGCCGGCATCGGGGAGCTGTTTTTT.

This clonotype was detected a few times. It is likely a read error, because the conserved phenylalanine at the end of the CDR3 is missing. The chain joins TRBV11-2 to TRBJ1-3; D may be TRBD1 (5 bases). This CDR3 contains 15 residues. V was shortened by 0 bases and J by 4 bases, with 10 bases between the two germline ends. CDR1 is SGHAT, CDR2 FQNNGV, per germline. CDR3 amino acids: CASSLDGTGGNTIYS. The CDR3 region has the DNA TGTGCCAGCAGCTTAGATGGGACGGGAGGAAACACCATATATTCT.

Ten or more counts support this clonotype. J is TRBJ2-7 and V is TRBV6-2 or TRBV6-3; perhaps TRBD1 as D (6 bases). The germline CDR1 and CDR2 sequences are MNHEY and SVGEGT. V was shortened by 0 bases and J by 6 bases, with 6 bases between the two germline ends. This CDR3 region has 12 residues. The CDR3 nucleotides read TGTGCCAGCAGTTACTCCAGGGGCGAGCAGTACTTC. Its translation: CASSYSRGEQYF.

This clonotype appeared once. With a much larger clone just one base away, this may be a read error. J is TRBJ2-1 and V is TRBV5-4, with D possibly being TRBD2 (6 bases). The CDR3 totals 15 residues. The V gene's germline CDR1 is SGHNT and CDR2 YYREEE (reference sequence). The V end was cut by 0 bases, the J end by 9 bases, with 16 bases between. This chain's CDR3 is CASSLAGGVDSEQFF. In DNA, the CDR3 is TGTGCCAGCAGCTTGGCCGGGGGAGTAGACAGTGAGCAGTTCTTC.

Worth noting for this clonotype: One end of the junction varies from germline; a read error may be responsible. The chain couples TRBV11-1 to TRBJ2-1; weak D call: TRBD1 (6 bases). In germline, CDR1 is SGHAT, CDR2 FQDESV (reference sequence). There are 17 residues in the CDR3. The CDR3 loop reads CASTLGGAGEPYNEQFF. The CDR3 DNA reads TGTGCCAGCACCCTCGGTGGGGCAGGGGAGCCCTACAATGAGCAATTCTTC.

The gene calls are TRBV6-5 and TRBJ1-2, with 9 bases that match TRBD1. The CDR3 extends over 15 amino acids. Germline V gene sequence: CDR1 MNHEY, CDR2 SVGAGI. V lost 7 bases, J lost 5 bases, and 11 bases stayed unmatched. The CDR3 protein is CASIELGQGVYGYTF. The CDR3 nucleotides are TGTGCCAGCATCGAACTGGGACAGGGTGTATATGGCTACACCTTC.

There are many counts of this clonotype. V and J are TRBV6-5 and TRBJ1-1, with D possibly matching TRBD1 (6 bases). With 0 bases removed from V and 5 bases from J, the gap between germline ends came to 22 bases. The CDR3 spans 18 residues. CDR1 MNHEY and CDR2 SVGAGI come from the germline V gene. CDR3 protein: CASSYSRRGASLGTEAFF. CDR3 DNA sequence: TGTGCCAGCAGTTACTCGAGAAGGGGGGCGTCATTGGGAACTGAAGCTTTCTTT.

As for this clonotype: Mismatch with germline at one junction end may stem from a read error. V is TRBV7-2 and J is TRBJ1-5; 8 bases fit TRBD1. The germline V gene encodes CDR1 SGHTA and CDR2 FQGNSA. CDR3 size: 15 residues. The CDR3 here is CASSRTGISNEPQHF. CDR3 bases: TGTGCCAGCAGCCGGACAGGGATTAGCAATGAGCCCCAGCATTTT.

Only a few counts were recorded for this clonotype. A read error may account for a junction end that differs from germline. The chain joins TRBV11-2 to TRBJ2-5, with 8 positions matching TRBD2. Germline V CDR1 and CDR2: SGHAT, FQNNGV. This CDR3 contains 18 residues. The CDR3 sequence: CAGSLDLSIAGTEETQYF. CDR3 in DNA: TGTGCCGGCAGCTTAGATCTGTCGATAGCGGGAACAGAGGAGACCCAGTACTTC.

As for this clonotype: A read error may be the cause here, since a much bigger clone is one base away. This CDR3 fails to terminate in the conserved phenylalanine or tryptophan, so it likely reflects a read error. The rearrangement links TRBV11-1 to TRBJ2-1; 13 positions agree with TRBD2. This CDR3 region has 15 residues. The trim removed 6 bases at V and 8 bases at J, leaving 7 bases unmatched. Germline V gene lookup returns CDR1 SGHAT and CDR2 FQDESV (reference sequence). The CDR3 DNA reads as TGTGCCAGCAGTTTCGGACTAGCGGGGGTCTATGAGCAGTTCGTC. This sequence encodes CASSFGLAGVYEQFV.

A word on this clonotype: A junction boundary mismatches the germline segment, possibly from a read error. The chain has TRBV6-6 and TRBJ2-1; maybe TRBD2 (6 bases). Germline CDR1 and CDR2: MNHNY and SVGAGI (reference sequence). This CDR3 spans 16 amino acids. The CDR3 DNA sequence: TGTGCCAGCAGCTCCTCAAGCGGGCGGGGTTACAATGAGCGGTTCTTT. Residues: CASSSSSGRGYNERFF.

About this clonotype: Germline and junction disagree at one end, which may indicate a read error. The chain uses TRBV12-3 or TRBV12-4 and TRBJ1-1, with D perhaps TRBD1 (5 bases). There are 16 residues in the CDR3. The DNA of the CDR3 is TGTGCCAACAGTTTAGAGCCTGCGAACAGGAAGAGTGAAGCTTTCTTT. Amino acids: CANSLEPANRKSEAFF.

This clonotype was recorded many times. V gene TRBV4-2 combines with J gene TRBJ1-1, with D perhaps matching TRBD1 (6 bases). Trimming removed 2 bases from V and 6 bases from J, with 13 bases in between. The CDR3 length is 14 residues. Germline CDR1 and CDR2: LGHNA and YNFKEQ. CDR3 DNA: TGTGCCAGCAGCCAACCCGAGGGGGAGTCTGAAGCTTTCTTT. Protein product: CASSQPEGESEAFF.